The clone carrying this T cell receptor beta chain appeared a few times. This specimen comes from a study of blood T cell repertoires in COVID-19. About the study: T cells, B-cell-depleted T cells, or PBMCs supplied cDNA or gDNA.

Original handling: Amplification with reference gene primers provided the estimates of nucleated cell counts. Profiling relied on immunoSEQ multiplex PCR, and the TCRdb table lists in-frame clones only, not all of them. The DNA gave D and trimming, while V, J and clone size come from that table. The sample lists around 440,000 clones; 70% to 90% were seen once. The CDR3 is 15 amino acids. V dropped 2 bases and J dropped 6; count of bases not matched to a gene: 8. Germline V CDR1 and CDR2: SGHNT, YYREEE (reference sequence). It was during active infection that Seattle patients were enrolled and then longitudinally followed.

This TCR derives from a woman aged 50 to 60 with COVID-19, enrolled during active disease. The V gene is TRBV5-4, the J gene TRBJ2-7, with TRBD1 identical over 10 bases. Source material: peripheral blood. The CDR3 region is CASSFGTGEFSEQYF. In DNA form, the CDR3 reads TGTGCCAGCAGCTTCGGGACAGGGGAATTCAGCGAGCAGTACTTC.